This T cell receptor beta chain was obtained from a study of T cell repertoires in cytomegalovirus infection. Study-wide results and caveats: There were carriers of CMV plus the relevant HLA, and cumulative public TCR beta family frequency identified them. In two of eight donors, the top clonotype was HLA-C-restricted CMV-specific.

Comments on this clonotype: The antigen remains undetermined.

One entry per CDR3 protein results from TCRdb running MiXCR on the reads. This sample has roughly 70,000 distinct CDR3 sequences, with 20% to 25% found just once. CDR1 is SEHNR and CDR2 is FQNEAQ in the germline V gene (reference sequence). The CDR3 loop spans 16 amino acids. The ends lost 1 base at V and 11 bases at J; junction bases unmatched: 9. Sequences were derived from CD8+ T cells from cultured PBMCs, sampled from culture after CMV antigen stimulation. The gene calls are TRBV7-9 and TRBJ1-6, with 9 bases identical to TRBD1. The receptor's source is a human donor in good health (CMV status not recorded). Some clones in this sample may be carry-over from other donors' samples. The CDR3 coding sequence is TGTGCCAGCAGCTTAGTTCCGGGACAGGGATCGACACCCCTCCACTTT. This gives the protein CASSLVPGQGSTPLHF.